This T cell receptor (beta chain) emerged from a study of blood T cells in healthy people across ages. Study-level results: Age brought a roughly linear fall in TCR beta diversity measured per million T cells. More naive CD4+ cells and higher diversity marked long-lived donors relative to aged donors.

As concerns this clonotype: Its antigen remains unidentified. Just one base apart from a much larger clone, this may be a read error.

Germline V gives CDR1 DFQATT, CDR2 SNEGSKA (reference sequence). V shed 6 bases and J 0 bases; nucleotides not matched to a gene: 6. The CDR3 runs to 15 residues. Alongside a J-beta primer mix, a sample-barcoded 5' primer served in a second PCR lasting about 6 to 12 cycles. In TCRdb, the 5' RACE reads were re-called with MiXCR into one record per CDR3 protein. Of hundreds of thousands of distinct CDR3 sequences in the sample, around two thirds were seen once. Ranging in age from roughly 6 to 95, the donors were healthy Caucasian individuals from Russia. Every sample had a minimum of 6.5 million PBMCs isolated.

The sequence was obtained from a young man in good health. The specimen was blood. This sequence joins TRBV20-1 and TRBJ1-4; TRBD1 matches at 8 bases. In DNA, the CDR3 is TGCAGTGCAGACGGACAGGGTTCAACTAATGAAAAACTGTTTTTT. Translated: CSADGQGSTNEKLFF.